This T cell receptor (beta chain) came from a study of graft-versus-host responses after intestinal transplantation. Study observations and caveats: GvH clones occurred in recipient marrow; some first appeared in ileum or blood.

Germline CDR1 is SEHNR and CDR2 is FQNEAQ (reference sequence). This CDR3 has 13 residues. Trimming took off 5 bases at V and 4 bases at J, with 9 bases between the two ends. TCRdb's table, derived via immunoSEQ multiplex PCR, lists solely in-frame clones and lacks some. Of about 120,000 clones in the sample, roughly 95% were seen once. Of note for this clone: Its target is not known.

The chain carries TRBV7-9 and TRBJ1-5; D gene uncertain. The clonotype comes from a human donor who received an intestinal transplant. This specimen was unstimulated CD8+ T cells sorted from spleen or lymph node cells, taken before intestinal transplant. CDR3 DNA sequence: TGTGCCAGCAGCCAAGTTGGTAATCAGCCCCAGCATTTT. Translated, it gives CASSQVGNQPQHF.